A selection of T cell receptor beta chains follows, all from one sample in a study of T cell responses to AZD1222 COVID-19 vaccine. The repertoire was sequenced with immunoSEQ multiplex PCR; TCRdb's copy has only in-frame clones and lacks some. The sample has about 60,000 clones; 84% are singletons. Sequencing used peripheral blood, obtained on day 0 of AZD1222 vaccination. The source is an adult in good health. Both conserved end residues are part of each CDR3. The order of the fields is D gene, V gene, clone size, J gene, CDR3 DNA, CDR3 protein. A D gene is named only where the DNA matches it firmly. Only some rows state a clone size, as once, few, many or a class for expanded clones.

TRBD1	TRBV4-1	NA	TRBJ2-7	TGCGCCAGCAGCCTCGGACAGGAATCCTACGAGCAGTACTTC	CASSLGQESYEQYF
NA	TRBV4-1	NA	TRBJ1-6	TGCGCCAGCAGCCAAGAGATAGATTCACCCCTCCACTTT	CASSQEIDSPLHF
NA	TRBV10-1	NA	TRBJ2-5	TGCGCCAGCAGTGATGGGGGGGAGACCCAGTACTTC	CASSDGGETQYF
NA	TRBV7-9	few	TRBJ1-4	TGTGCCAGCAGCCCAGTGGGACCGGGTGAAAAACTGTTTTTT	CASSPVGPGEKLFF
TRBD1	TRBV5-5	NA	TRBJ1-3	TGTGCCAGCAGCCGGCAGGGGGCAGAAAACACCATATATTTT	CASSRQGAENTIYF
NA	TRBV7-2	NA	TRBJ1-4	TGTGCCAGCAGCCCACAGGGTCGGGGAGAAAAACTGTTTTTT	CASSPQGRGEKLFF
NA	TRBV25-1	NA	TRBJ2-1	TGTGCCAGCAGTGCCACCCCAGGGACGGGCAATGAGCAGTTCTTC	CASSATPGTGNEQFF
NA	TRBV19	NA	TRBJ1-5	TGTGCCAGTACCGCCCTACCAGGGATTGCCAATCAGCCCCAGCATTTT	CASTALPGIANQPQHF
NA	TRBV6-5	NA	TRBJ2-5	TGTGCCAGCAGTTACCGGGACGGTAACCAAGAGACCCAGTACTTC	CASSYRDGNQETQYF
TRBD2	TRBV4-1	NA	TRBJ2-7	TGCGCCAGCAGCCAGGCCCCGGGCGGGGGAAATCGTGAGCAGTACTTC	CASSQAPGGGNREQYF